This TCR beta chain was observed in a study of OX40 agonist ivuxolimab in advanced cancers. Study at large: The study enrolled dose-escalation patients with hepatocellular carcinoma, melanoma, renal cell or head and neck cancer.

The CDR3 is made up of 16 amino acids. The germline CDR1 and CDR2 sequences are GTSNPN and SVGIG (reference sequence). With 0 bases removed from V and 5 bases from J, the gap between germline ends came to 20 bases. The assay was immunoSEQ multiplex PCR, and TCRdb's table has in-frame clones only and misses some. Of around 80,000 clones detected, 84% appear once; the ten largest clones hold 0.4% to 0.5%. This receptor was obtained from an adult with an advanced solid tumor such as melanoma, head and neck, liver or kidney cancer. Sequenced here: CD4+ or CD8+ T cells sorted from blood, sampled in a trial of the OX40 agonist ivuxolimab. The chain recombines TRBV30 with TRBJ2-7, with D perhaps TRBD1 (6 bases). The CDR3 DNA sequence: TGTGCCTGGAGTGTATCGACGGGCAGGGGTACGAACGAGCAGTACTTC. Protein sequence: CAWSVSTGRGTNEQYF.